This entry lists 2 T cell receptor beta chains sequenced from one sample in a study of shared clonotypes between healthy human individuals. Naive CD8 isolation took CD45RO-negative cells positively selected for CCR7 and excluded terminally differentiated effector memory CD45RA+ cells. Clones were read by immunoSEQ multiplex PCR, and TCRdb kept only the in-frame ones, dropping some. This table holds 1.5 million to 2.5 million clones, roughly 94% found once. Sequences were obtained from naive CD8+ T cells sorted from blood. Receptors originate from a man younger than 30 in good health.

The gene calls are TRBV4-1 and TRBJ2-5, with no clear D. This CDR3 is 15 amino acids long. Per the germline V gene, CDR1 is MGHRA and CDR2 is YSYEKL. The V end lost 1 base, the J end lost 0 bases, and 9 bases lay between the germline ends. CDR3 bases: TGCGCCAGCAGCCAAGGTCCGACAAACCAAGAGACCCAGTACTTC. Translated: CASSQGPTNQETQYF.

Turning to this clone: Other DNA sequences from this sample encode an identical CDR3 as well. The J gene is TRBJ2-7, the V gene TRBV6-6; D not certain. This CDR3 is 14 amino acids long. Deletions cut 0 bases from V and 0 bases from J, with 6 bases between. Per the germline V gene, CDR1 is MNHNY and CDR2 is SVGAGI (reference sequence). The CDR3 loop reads CASSYSPSSYEQYF. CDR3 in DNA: TGTGCCAGCAGTTACTCTCCTAGCTCCTACGAGCAGTACTTC.